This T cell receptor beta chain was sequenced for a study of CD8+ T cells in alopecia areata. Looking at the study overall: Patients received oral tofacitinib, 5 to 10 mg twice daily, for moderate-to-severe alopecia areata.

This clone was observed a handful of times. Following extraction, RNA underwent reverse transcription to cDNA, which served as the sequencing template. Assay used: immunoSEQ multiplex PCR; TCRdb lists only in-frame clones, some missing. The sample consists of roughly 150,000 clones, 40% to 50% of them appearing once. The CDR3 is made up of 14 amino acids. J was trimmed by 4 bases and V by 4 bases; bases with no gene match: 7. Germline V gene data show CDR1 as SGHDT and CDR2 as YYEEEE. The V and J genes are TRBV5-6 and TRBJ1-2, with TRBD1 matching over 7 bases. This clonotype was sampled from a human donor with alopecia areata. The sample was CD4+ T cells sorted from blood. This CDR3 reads CASSPEGAGYGYTF. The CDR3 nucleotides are TGTGCCAGCAGCCCCGAGGGGGCCGGCTATGGCTACACCTTC.